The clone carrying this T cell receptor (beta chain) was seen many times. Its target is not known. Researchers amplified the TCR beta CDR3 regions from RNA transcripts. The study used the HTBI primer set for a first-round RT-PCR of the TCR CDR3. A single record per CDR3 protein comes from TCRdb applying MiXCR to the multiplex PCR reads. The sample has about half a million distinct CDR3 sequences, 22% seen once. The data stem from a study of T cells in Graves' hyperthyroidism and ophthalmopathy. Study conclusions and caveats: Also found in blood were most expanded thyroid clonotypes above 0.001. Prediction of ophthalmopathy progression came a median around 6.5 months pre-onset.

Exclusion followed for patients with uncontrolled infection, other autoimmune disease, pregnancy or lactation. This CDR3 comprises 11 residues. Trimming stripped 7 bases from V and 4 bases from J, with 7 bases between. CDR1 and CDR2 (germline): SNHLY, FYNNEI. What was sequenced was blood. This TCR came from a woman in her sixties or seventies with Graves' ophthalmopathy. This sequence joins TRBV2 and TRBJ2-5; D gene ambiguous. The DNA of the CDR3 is TGTGCCAGCAAACTAAGAGAGACCCAGTACTTC. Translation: CASKLRETQYF.